This TCR beta chain stems from a study of lymphopenia after photon versus proton radiotherapy. V shed 0 bases and J 10 bases; nucleotides not matched to a gene: 4. This CDR3 spans 16 amino acids. Germline assignment: CDR1 KGHSH and CDR2 LQKENI. Profiled with immunoSEQ multiplex PCR; TCRdb holds only in-frame clones, not every one. The data contain 25,000 to 30,000 clones, around 90% of them singletons. Whole-study findings and limits: Only patients who died were analyzed for survival; proton advantage is unproven. Proton therapy kept repertoires fairly stable, unlike photons, which gained effector/memory cells.

Points on this clone: Its antigen is unknown.

The specimen comprised peripheral blood, sampled from a patient treated with photon-based radiotherapy. The source of this sequence is a woman in her 50s with cholangiocarcinoma. The V call is TRBV18, the J call TRBJ1-6; TRBD1 aligns across 12 bases. CDR3 region: CASSPPGQGALSPLHF. The CDR3 coding sequence is TGTGCCAGCTCACCACCGGGACAGGGGGCTTTGTCACCCCTCCACTTT.